These 15 T cell receptor beta chains were sequenced from one sample in a study of cytomegalovirus exposure and HLA in healthy donors. Amplification used 60 Vbeta primers and 13 Jbeta primers. TCRdb's copy holds only in-frame clones and misses some; the assay was immunoSEQ multiplex PCR. The sample lists roughly 200,000 clones; approximately 78% were seen once. Material for sequencing was PBMCs. Source of these receptors: a woman in her thirties or forties in good health and CMV-seronegative.

The V call is TRBV5-1, the J call TRBJ2-5; 9 nucleotides align to TRBD2. The V gene end was trimmed by 5 bases and the J gene end by 3 bases; junction bases not matched to a gene: 5. The CDR3 has 14 residues. Germline V lookup: CDR1 SGHRS, CDR2 YFSETQ. The CDR3 nucleotides read TGCGCCAGCAGGCTTAGCGGGAGTGAAGAGACCCAGTACTTC. It encodes CASRLSGSEETQYF.

The gene calls are TRBV5-1 and TRBJ2-7; 10 bases are a match to TRBD2. CDR1 and CDR2 from the germline V gene are SGHRS and YFSETQ. CDR3 size: 13 residues. The trim removed 7 bases at V and 3 bases at J, leaving 4 bases unmatched. CDR3 bases: TGCGCCAGCGGACTAGCGGTGGACTACGAGCAGTACTTC. Amino acid sequence: CASGLAVDYEQYF.

The chain recombines TRBV7-2 with TRBJ1-2; a possible D gene is TRBD1 (5 bases). There are 16 residues in the CDR3. The V and J ends lost 4 bases and 4 bases respectively, with 19 bases between them. Germline CDR1 is SGHTA and CDR2 is FQGNSA. As DNA, the CDR3 is TGTGCCAGCAGCTCCGGTCCGGGACTGGCTGGCTATGGCTACACCTTC. Translating gives CASSSGPGLAGYGYTF.

The chain joins TRBV27 to TRBJ1-1, with unresolved D. CDR1 MNHEY and CDR2 SMNVEV come from the germline V gene (reference sequence). Trimming removed 2 bases from V and 0 bases from J, with 10 bases in between. CDR3 length: 15 residues. CDR3 residues: CASSLSRLLNTEAFF. CDR3 nucleotides: TGTGCCAGCAGTTTAAGCAGGCTCTTGAACACTGAAGCTTTCTTT.

J is TRBJ1-3 and V is TRBV7-9; no clear D gene. CDR3 size: 11 residues. The germline gives CDR1 SEHNR, CDR2 FQNEAQ (reference sequence). The V end lost 4 bases, the J end lost 11 bases, and 9 bases lay between the germline ends. CDR3 DNA: TGTGCCAGCAGCTCCCGCTCAGCCATATATTTT. It codes for CASSSRSAIYF.

In DNA form, the CDR3 reads TGTGCCTGGAGCCGGGACACGTACGAGCAGTACTTC. It yields the protein CAWSRDTYEQYF. The V and J genes are TRBV30 and TRBJ2-7; D is possibly TRBD1 (6 bases). V lost 3 bases and J lost 4, with 10 bases in between. CDR1 GTSNPN and CDR2 SVGIG come from the germline V gene (reference sequence). This CDR3 contains 12 residues. Drawing the rest from reference TRBV30 and TRBJ2-7, the complete variable domain is SQTIHQWPATLVQPVGSPLSLECTVEGTSNPNLYWYRQAAGRGLQLLFYSVGIGQISSEVPQNLSASRPQDRQFILSSKKLLLSDSGFYLCAWSRDTYEQYFGPGTRLTVT.

About this clone itself: The same CDR3 arises from other DNA sequences in this sample as well. The J gene is TRBJ2-7, the V gene TRBV5-1; a possible D gene is TRBD2 (6 bases). Trimming cost V 0 bases and J 3 bases, with 10 bases left between them. This CDR3 is 14 amino acids long. The germline CDR1 and CDR2 sequences are SGHRS and YFSETQ. The CDR3: CASSLGQGGYEQYF. The CDR3 coding sequence is TGCGCCAGCAGCTTGGGTCAGGGAGGCTACGAGCAGTACTTC.

On this clone itself: A junction end diverges from the germline sequence, so it may reflect a read error. The J gene is TRBJ1-2, the V gene TRBV7-9, with D possibly being TRBD1 (6 bases). This CDR3 region has 13 residues. Per the germline V gene, CDR1 is SEHNR and CDR2 is FQNEAQ (reference sequence). The CDR3 here is CSSSQAGEGGYTF. CDR3 DNA: TGTTCCAGCAGCCAAGCAGGGGAGGGTGGCTACACCTTC.

This clone came up a few times. The chain employs TRBV5-1 and TRBJ2-7, with a weak D call TRBD1 (6 bases). CDR3 length: 14 amino acids. CDR1 and CDR2 (germline): SGHRS, YFSETQ. V was cut by 4 bases and J by 3 bases, with 14 bases left in between. In DNA, the CDR3 is TGCGCCAGCAGCCGGCCGGACAGAGTCTACGAGCAGTACTTC. As protein: CASSRPDRVYEQYF. The full variable domain, rest sourced from reference TRBV5-1 and TRBJ2-7, is KAGVTQTPRYLIKTRGQQVTLSCSPISGHRSVSWYQQTPGQGLQFLFEYFSETQRNKGNFPGRFSGRQFSNSRSEMNVSTLELGDSALYLCASSRPDRVYEQYFGPGTRLTVT.

J is TRBJ2-2 and V is TRBV10-3, with 8 bases identical to TRBD2. Trimming took 4 bases from V and 1 from J; bases not matched to a gene: 5. The germline V gene encodes CDR1 ENHRY and CDR2 SYGVKD. The CDR3 length is 16 residues. The CDR3 DNA follows: TGTGCCATCAGTGGAACTAGCGGTAGGAACACCGGGGAGCTGTTTTTT. Translation gives CAISGTSGRNTGELFF.

This clone was observed a few times. V gene TRBV19 combines with J gene TRBJ1-4, with D uncertain. Germline lookup yields CDR1 LNHDA and CDR2 SQIVND (reference sequence). V was cut by 3 bases and J by 0 bases, with 11 bases left in between. The CDR3 length is 16 residues. The CDR3 nucleotides read TGTGCCAGTAGTATTTTAAGCGCCGCAACTAATGAAAAACTGTTTTTT. Its translation is CASSILSAATNEKLFF.

The V and J genes are TRBV5-3 and TRBJ1-2; D gene uncertain. TRBV5-3 is labeled an ORF, and its function is uncertain. This CDR3 contains 12 residues. Trimming removed 7 bases at V and 5 bases at J, with 12 bases between. In DNA form, the CDR3 reads TGTGCCAGATCTCTCAGAGGGTATGGCTACACCTTC. Translation gives CARSLRGYGYTF.

This clone came up once. This chain joins TRBV4-2 and TRBJ2-6; 9 bases fit TRBD1. The CDR3 contains 18 residues. V dropped 4 bases and J dropped 0; count of bases not matched to a gene: 7. CDR1 and CDR2 (germline): LGHNA, YNFKEQ. This CDR3 is CASSPRTGARSGANVLTF. CDR3 sequence (DNA): TGTGCCAGCAGCCCTCGGACAGGGGCCCGCTCTGGGGCCAACGTCCTGACTTTC.

The table lists this clone with a count of one. The genes are TRBV2 and TRBJ2-7; 7 nucleotides line up with TRBD1. Germline assignment: CDR1 SNHLY and CDR2 FYNNEI. Unmatched junction bases numbered 5, after V lost 3 bases and J lost 0 bases. CDR3 length equals 15 residues. Written as DNA, the CDR3 is TGTGCCAGCAGTGAGGAACAGGGGCCCTCCTACGAGCAGTACTTC. Translated: CASSEEQGPSYEQYF.

The CDR3 is CASSQGSGNRYEQYF. The CDR3 DNA reads as TGTGCCAGCAGCCAAGGAAGCGGGAATAGGTACGAGCAGTACTTC. This chain joins TRBV4-2 and TRBJ2-7, with TRBD2 matching 7 bases. This CDR3 contains 15 residues. Germline-derived CDR1 and CDR2 are LGHNA and YNFKEQ. The ends lost 1 base at V and 4 bases at J; junction bases unmatched: 7.